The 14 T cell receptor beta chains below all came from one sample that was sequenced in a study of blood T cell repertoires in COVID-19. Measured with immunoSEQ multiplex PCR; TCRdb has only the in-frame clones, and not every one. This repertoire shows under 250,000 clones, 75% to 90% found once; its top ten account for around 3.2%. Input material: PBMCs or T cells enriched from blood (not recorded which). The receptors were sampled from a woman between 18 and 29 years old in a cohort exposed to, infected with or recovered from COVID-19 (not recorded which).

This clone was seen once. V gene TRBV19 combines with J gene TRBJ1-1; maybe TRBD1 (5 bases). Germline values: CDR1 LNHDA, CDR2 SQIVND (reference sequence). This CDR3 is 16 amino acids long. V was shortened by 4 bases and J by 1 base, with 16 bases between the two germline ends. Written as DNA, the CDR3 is TGTGCCAGTAGTAACTTGGCCTGGGGCCCGAACACTGAAGCTTTCTTT. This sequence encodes CASSNLAWGPNTEAFF.

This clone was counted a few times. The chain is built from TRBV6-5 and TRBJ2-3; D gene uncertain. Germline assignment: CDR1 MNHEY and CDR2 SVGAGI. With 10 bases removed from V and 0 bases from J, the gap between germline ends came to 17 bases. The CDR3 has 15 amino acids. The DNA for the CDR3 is TGTGCCACCCTATACGCGGAAACTAGCACAGATACGCAGTATTTT. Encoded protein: CATLYAETSTDTQYF.

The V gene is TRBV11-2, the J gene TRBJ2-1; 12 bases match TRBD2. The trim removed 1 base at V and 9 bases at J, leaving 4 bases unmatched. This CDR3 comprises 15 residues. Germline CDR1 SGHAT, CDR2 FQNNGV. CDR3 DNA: TGTGCCAGCAGCTTAGCTAGCGGGGGGGCTCGTGAGCAGTTCTTC. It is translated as CASSLASGGAREQFF.

The CDR3 DNA reads TGCGCCAGCAGCATGTGGGGGACTAGAATGAACACTGAAGCTTTCTTT. Its translation is CASSMWGTRMNTEAFF. The chain recombines TRBV5-1 with TRBJ1-1, with D perhaps matching TRBD1 (5 bases). Germline values: CDR1 SGHRS, CDR2 YFSETQ. The CDR3 loop spans 16 amino acids. V lost 4 bases and J 0 bases, leaving 16 bases between the germline ends.

This CDR3 is CASSIDLEGSEQFF. Written as DNA, the CDR3 is TGTGCCAGTAGTATAGATCTGGAGGGAAGTGAGCAGTTCTTC. The chain employs TRBV19 and TRBJ2-1, with a tentative D call TRBD2 (6 bases). CDR1 and CDR2 from the germline V gene are LNHDA and SQIVND (reference sequence). This CDR3 spans 14 amino acids. V dropped 0 bases and J dropped 9 bases, with 12 bases sitting between them.

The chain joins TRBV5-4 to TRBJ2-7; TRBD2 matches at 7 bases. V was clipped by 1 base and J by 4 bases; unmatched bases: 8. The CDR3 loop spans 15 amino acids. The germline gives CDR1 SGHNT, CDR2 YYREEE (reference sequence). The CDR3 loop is CASSLSSGNLYEQYF. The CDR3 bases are TGTGCCAGCAGCTTGTCTAGCGGAAACCTATACGAGCAGTACTTC.

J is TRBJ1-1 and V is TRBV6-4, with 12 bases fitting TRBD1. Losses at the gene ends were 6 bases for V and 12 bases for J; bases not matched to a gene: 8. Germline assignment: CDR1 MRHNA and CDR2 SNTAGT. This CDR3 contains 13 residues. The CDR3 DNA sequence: TGTGCCAGCAGCACCGGGACAGGGGGCGCAACTTTCTTT. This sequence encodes CASSTGTGGATFF.

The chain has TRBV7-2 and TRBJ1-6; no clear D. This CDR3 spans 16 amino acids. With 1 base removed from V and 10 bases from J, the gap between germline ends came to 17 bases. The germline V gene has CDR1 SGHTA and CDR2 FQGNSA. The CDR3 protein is CASSLDGPGLGSPLHF. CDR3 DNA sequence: TGTGCCAGCAGCTTAGACGGTCCGGGGTTGGGCTCACCCCTCCACTTT.

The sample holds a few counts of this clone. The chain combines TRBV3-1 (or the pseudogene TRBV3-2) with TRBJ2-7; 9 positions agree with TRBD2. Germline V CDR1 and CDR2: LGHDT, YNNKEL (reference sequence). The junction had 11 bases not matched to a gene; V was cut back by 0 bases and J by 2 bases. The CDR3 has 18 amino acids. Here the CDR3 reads CASSQDRGRALPPYEQYF. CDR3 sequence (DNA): TGTGCCAGCAGCCAAGATCGCGGGAGGGCCCTCCCTCCCTACGAGCAGTACTTC.

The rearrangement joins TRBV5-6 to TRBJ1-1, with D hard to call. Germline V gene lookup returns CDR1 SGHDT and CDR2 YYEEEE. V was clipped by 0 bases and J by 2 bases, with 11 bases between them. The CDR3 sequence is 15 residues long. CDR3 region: CASSLAPRINTEAFF. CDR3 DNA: TGTGCCAGCAGCTTGGCGCCCAGGATCAACACTGAAGCTTTCTTT.

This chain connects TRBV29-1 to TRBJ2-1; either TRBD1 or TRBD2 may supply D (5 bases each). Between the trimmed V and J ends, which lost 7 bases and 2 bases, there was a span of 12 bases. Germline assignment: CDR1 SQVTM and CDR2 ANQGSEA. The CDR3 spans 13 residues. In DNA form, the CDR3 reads TGCAGCGCGGGGCCTGAGGCCTACAATGAGCAGTTCTTC. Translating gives CSAGPEAYNEQFF.

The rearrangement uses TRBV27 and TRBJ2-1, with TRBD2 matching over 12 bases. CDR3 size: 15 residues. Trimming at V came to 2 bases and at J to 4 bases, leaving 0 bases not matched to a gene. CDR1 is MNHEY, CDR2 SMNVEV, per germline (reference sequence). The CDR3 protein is CASSLGLAGYNEQFF. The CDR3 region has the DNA TGTGCCAGCAGTTTAGGACTAGCGGGATACAATGAGCAGTTCTTC.

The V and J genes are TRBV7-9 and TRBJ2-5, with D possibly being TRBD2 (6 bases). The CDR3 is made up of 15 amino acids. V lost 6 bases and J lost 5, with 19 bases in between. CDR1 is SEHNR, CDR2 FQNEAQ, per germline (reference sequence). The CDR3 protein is CASRARMSGRETQYF. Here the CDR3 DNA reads TGTGCCAGCAGGGCCCGAATGTCAGGGAGGGAGACCCAGTACTTC. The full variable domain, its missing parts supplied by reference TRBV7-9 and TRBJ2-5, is DTGVSQNPRHKITKRGQNVTFRCDPISEHNRLYWYRQTLGQGPEFLTYFQNEAQLEKSRLLSDRFSAERPKGSFSTLEIQRTEQGDSAMYLCASRARMSGRETQYFGPGTRLLVL.

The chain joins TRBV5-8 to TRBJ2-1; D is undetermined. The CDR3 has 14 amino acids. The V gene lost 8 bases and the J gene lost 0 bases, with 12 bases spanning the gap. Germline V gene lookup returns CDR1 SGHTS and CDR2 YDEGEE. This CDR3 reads CASNSKISYNEQFF. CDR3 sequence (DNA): TGTGCCAGTAACAGTAAGATCTCCTACAATGAGCAGTTCTTC.